This TCR beta chain was retrieved from a study of cytomegalovirus exposure and HLA in healthy donors. Study as a whole: An analysis done earlier identified roughly 120 million unique TCR beta sequences from approximately 170 million T cells. Researchers found that roughly 77% of fewer than 450 genotyped donors fell within the Caucasian-associated ancestry cluster. Broader study findings: Rare sequences made up most TCRs, while some public TCRs were found in many donors.

PCR primers comprised 60 Vbeta and 13 Jbeta primers. Study processing details: Per a later analysis, the number of unique TCR beta chains was some 82 million, of which 9 million to 14 million were shared. TCRdb's table, derived via immunoSEQ multiplex PCR, lists solely in-frame clones and lacks some. That table supplies the V and J calls and clone size; D and trimming were determined from the DNA. This sample has under 300,000 clones, with around 80% found just once. The germline CDR1 and CDR2 sequences are MNHEY and SVGAGI. The CDR3 has 13 amino acids. Trimming pared 2 bases from V and 4 bases from J, leaving 9 bases between. As to this clone: Its antigen remains unknown. Other DNA sequences in the same sample also yield this CDR3.

The receptor was derived from a woman aged 55 to 70 in good health and CMV-seropositive. J is TRBJ2-7 and V is TRBV6-5; tentative D call: TRBD2 (6 bases). Sequencing input: PBMCs. The CDR3 here is CASSYGGDYEQYF. Written as DNA, the CDR3 is TGTGCCAGCAGTTACGGAGGGGATTACGAGCAGTACTTC.